A selection of T cell receptor beta chains follows, all from one sample in a study of CD8+CD57+ T cells in acquired aplastic anemia. TCRdb reprocessed the reads with MiXCR, giving one entry per CDR3 protein. The top ten clones hold about 2% of a sample with under 200,000 distinct CDR3 sequences, under 50% of them seen once. The sample was sorted CD4+, CD8+, or CD8+CD57+ T cells (not recorded which) from PBMCs. All receptors come from a human donor with aplastic anemia. Both conserved end residues are part of each CDR3. The order of the fields is clone size, D gene, J gene, V gene, CDR3 DNA, CDR3 protein. D genes are given only for firm matches. Expanded clones get a size class; other rows say once, few or many, or leave the size out.

>once|TRBD2|TRBJ2-7|TRBV10-3
TGTGCCACCTCAACGGGACTAGCGGGAGACGAGCAGTACTTC
CATSTGLAGDEQYF
>many|-|TRBJ1-2|TRBV5-6
TGTGCCAGCAGCTTAGCGACCACATTTGGAGGCTACACCTTC
CASSLATTFGGYTF
>many|-|TRBJ1-1|TRBV5-1
TGCGCCAGCAGCTTCAGTCCAGGGGCAAACACTGAAGCTTTCTTT
CASSFSPGANTEAFF
>-|-|TRBJ1-4|TRBV2
TGTGCCAGCAGTGAACCGGGTGCGGATGAAAAACTGTTTTTT
CASSEPGADEKLFF
>-|TRBD1|TRBJ2-6|TRBV19
TGTGCCAGCAGCGTGACAGGGTTCTCTGGGGCCAACGTCCTGACTTTC
CASSVTGFSGANVLTF
>many|-|TRBJ1-2|TRBV12-3/TRBV12-4
TGTGCCAGCAGTTTAATGCCAGTTCTCTATGGCTACACCTTC
CASSLMPVLYGYTF
>few|TRBD1|TRBJ1-2|TRBV24-1
TGTGCCACCAGTGAACTGACAGGGGGAGGCTATGGCTACACCTTC
CATSELTGGGYGYTF
>-|-|TRBJ2-5|TRBV20-1
TGCAGTGCTAGAGATCTTGGAGAGACCCAGTACTTC
CSARDLGETQYF
>-|TRBD1|TRBJ2-1|TRBV10-2
TGCGCCAGCAGCTTGGACAGGGACAATGAGCAGTTCTTC
CASSLDRDNEQFF
>-|-|TRBJ2-5|TRBV7-9
TGTGCCGCCGCCCCAGCCTTCAGGGAGACCCAGTACTTC
CAAAPAFRETQYF
>many|TRBD2|TRBJ2-1|TRBV7-2
TGTGCCAGCAGCTTAACTAGCGGGGTGAATGAGCAGTTCTTC
CASSLTSGVNEQFF
>many|-|TRBJ1-5|TRBV7-2
TGTGCCAGCAGCTTCACCCCAGTGGGCCAGCCCCAGCATTTT
CASSFTPVGQPQHF
>once|-|TRBJ1-5|TRBV10-3
TGTGCCATCAGTCGGGGCAGTAGCAATCAGCCCCAGCATTTT
CAISRGSSNQPQHF
>-|TRBD1|TRBJ2-1|TRBV20-1
TGCAGTGCTAATAAGAAGGGAAGACAGGGGCCCTACAATGAGCAGTTCTTC
CSANKKGRQGPYNEQFF
>many|TRBD1|TRBJ2-1|TRBV6-1
TGTGCCAGCAGTGCAAGACAGGGGTCGTCAAACTGGGAGCAGTTCTTC
CASSARQGSSNWEQFF
>many|TRBD1|TRBJ2-1|TRBV20-1
TGCAGTGCTCCTAGACAGGGCTCCTACAATGAGCAGTTCTTC
CSAPRQGSYNEQFF
>-|-|TRBJ1-2|TRBV7-2
TGTGCCAGCAGCCCCCCTCCAGGGGCCCCGGGTGGCTACACCTTC
CASSPPPGAPGGYTF
>-|TRBD1|TRBJ2-7|TRBV20-1
TGCAGTTGCCGCGGACAGGGGAATTTTTACGAGCAGTACTTC
CSCRGQGNFYEQYF
>-|TRBD2|TRBJ2-7|TRBV12-3/TRBV12-4
TGTGCCAGCAGACAAGCGGGGGTTTCCTACGAGCAGTACTTC
CASRQAGVSYEQYF
>many|TRBD2|TRBJ2-7|TRBV27
TGTGCCAGCTCGCCGAGCGGGAGGGCGCACGAGCAGTACTTC
CASSPSGRAHEQYF
>once|TRBD2|TRBJ2-7|TRBV24-1
TGTGCCGCCAGTGATCCCGGGACTAGCGGGGTCCTTGGGTTCGACGAGCAGTACTTC
CAASDPGTSGVLGFDEQYF
>many|-|TRBJ1-2|TRBV7-3
TGTGCCAGCAGCTTCGACAGTAACTATGGCTACACCTTC
CASSFDSNYGYTF
>-|TRBD2|TRBJ2-7|TRBV6-2/TRBV6-3
TGTGCCAGCAGCGGACCGGGGGTAGCGGGGGTGGACGAGCGGTACTTC
CASSGPGVAGVDERYF
>-|-|TRBJ1-2|TRBV20-1
TGCAGTGCTAGTGGCGGGCTATATGGCTACACCTTC
CSASGGLYGYTF
>few|-|TRBJ2-7|TRBV20-1
TGCAGTGCTAGAGTGGGACCAACCTACGAGCAGTACTTC
CSARVGPTYEQYF
>-|-|TRBJ2-7|TRBV19
TGTGCCAGTAGTGGGCAGGTAAACTCCTACGAGCAGTACTTC
CASSGQVNSYEQYF
>-|-|TRBJ2-4|TRBV7-2
TGTGCCAGCAGCCCCTTCCCTACTGGCGGGGTTGCCAAAAACATTCAGTACTTC
CASSPFPTGGVAKNIQYF
>-|TRBD1|TRBJ1-5|TRBV19
TGTGCCACCACCTCCCGGGACAGATATCAGCCCCAGCATTTT
CATTSRDRYQPQHF
>-|-|TRBJ2-2|TRBV27
-
CASSSSGNTGELFF
>few|TRBD2|TRBJ2-7|TRBV20-1
TGCAGTGCCGAACTCTCTAGCGGGAGCGACGAGCAGTACTTC
CSAELSSGSDEQYF
>many|-|TRBJ1-2|TRBV4-2
TGTGCCAGCAGCCAACAGGGACACCGGGGCTATGGCTACACCTTC
CASSQQGHRGYGYTF
>-|-|TRBJ2-7|TRBV5-5
TGTGCCAGCAGCCCGGCCTGGCCTGCCTACGAGCAGTACTTC
CASSPAWPAYEQYF
>-|-|TRBJ2-2|TRBV2
TGTGCCAGCAGAATACAGACTGCGAACACCGGGGAGCTGTTTTTT
CASRIQTANTGELFF
>-|-|TRBJ2-2|TRBV29-1
TGCAGCGTTGAGAACACCGGGGAGCTGTTTTTT
CSVENTGELFF
>-|-|TRBJ2-1|TRBV7-8
TGTGCCAGCAGCCCTGAGGACGTCTCCAATGAGCAGTTCTTC
CASSPEDVSNEQFF
>-|-|TRBJ2-5|TRBV24-1
TGTGCCACCAGTGATTTGGGCGGAGGACCCCAAGAGGCCCAGTACTTC
CATSDLGGGPQEAQYF
>-|-|TRBJ1-2|TRBV29-1
TGCAGCGCCTCCTCAGGGAGGTGGAACTATGGCTACACCTTC
CSASSGRWNYGYTF
>many|-|TRBJ1-2|TRBV20-1
TGCAGTGCTGAAGACAGGAGAGAAGGCTACACCTTC
CSAEDRREGYTF
>many|-|TRBJ1-1|TRBV2
TGTGCCAGCAGGGTAGATCTGGCGGGGAACACTGAAGCTTTCTTT
CASRVDLAGNTEAFF
>many|TRBD2|TRBJ2-7|TRBV4-2
TGTGCCAGCACTTCGGGGGGGCTCTCCTACGAGCAGTACTTC
CASTSGGLSYEQYF
>-|TRBD1|TRBJ2-7|TRBV20-1
TGCAGTGCAGAGACAGGGGGTACCTACGAGCAGTACTTC
CSAETGGTYEQYF
>many|-|TRBJ2-3|TRBV3-1
TGTGCCAGCAGCCCGCAAACAGATACGCAGTATTTT
CASSPQTDTQYF
>-|TRBD2|TRBJ2-7|TRBV10-3
TGTGCCATCAGGTGGACTAGCGGGGGGCTCGAGCAGTACTTC
CAIRWTSGGLEQYF
>-|TRBD1|TRBJ2-5|TRBV18
TGTGCCAGCTCACAAGGACAGGGGGCAAGCGTGAAGACCCAGTACTTC
CASSQGQGASVKTQYF
>-|-|TRBJ1-5|TRBV19
TGTGCCAGTAGTATAGATCTTTCGGGGTATCAGCCCCAGCATTTT
CASSIDLSGYQPQHF
>-|-|TRBJ2-1|TRBV11-1
TGTGCCAGCACCAAGACATACGACAGATACAATGAGCAGTTCTTC
CASTKTYDRYNEQFF
>few|-|TRBJ1-2|TRBV25-1
TGTGCCAGCAGTGAACCCGGGACGGGGGGATATGGCTACACCTTC
CASSEPGTGGYGYTF
>once|-|TRBJ2-1|TRBV20-1
TGCAGTGCTGAGGACCTAATAGGGTACAATGAGCAGTTCTTC
CSAEDLIGYNEQFF